The 29 T cell receptor beta chains in this list originate from one sample, sequenced in a study of graft-versus-host responses after intestinal transplantation. These receptors lack a known antigen. Assay: immunoSEQ multiplex PCR; the TCRdb copy retains only in-frame clones and omits some. This sample has some 150,000 clones, with around 90% found just once. The starting material was unstimulated CD4+ T cells sorted from spleen or lymph node cells, obtained before intestinal transplant. The origin of the receptors is a human donor who received an intestinal transplant.

The chain employs TRBV18 and TRBJ2-3; D gene ambiguous. The CDR3 consists of 11 residues. Germline-derived CDR1 and CDR2 are KGHSH and LQKENI. V was trimmed by 6 bases and J by 2 bases, leaving 3 bases between them. The CDR3 region is CASSPTDTQYF. The DNA for the CDR3 is TGTGCCAGCTCGCCCACAGATACGCAGTATTTT.

This chain joins TRBV27 and TRBJ2-3; D is possibly TRBD2 (5 bases). V was clipped by 0 bases and J by 4 bases, with 8 bases between them. The CDR3 is made up of 14 amino acids. Germline V gene lookup returns CDR1 MNHEY and CDR2 SMNVEV (reference sequence). This CDR3 is CASSLSGDSDTQYF. CDR3 in DNA: TGTGCCAGCAGTTTATCCGGGGATTCAGATACGCAGTATTTT.

The chain has TRBV7-6 and TRBJ2-7; D gene uncertain. The CDR3 runs to 14 residues. V was pared by 1 base and J by 1 base, with 8 bases between. Per germline, CDR1 SGHVS and CDR2 FNYEAQ. CDR3 residues: CASSLGSLSYEQYF. The CDR3 DNA follows: TGTGCCAGCAGCTTAGGAAGTCTATCCTACGAGCAGTACTTC.

The genes are TRBV5-4 and TRBJ2-7; 9 bases are a match to TRBD1. The CDR3 length is 15 residues. The V segment lost 4 bases and the J segment 2 bases; nucleotides outside the gene matches: 7. CDR1 is SGHNT, CDR2 YYREEE, per germline (reference sequence). The CDR3 reads CASSSPGTGTYEQYF. The CDR3 nucleotides read TGTGCCAGCAGCAGCCCCGGGACAGGGACCTACGAGCAGTACTTC.

The J gene is TRBJ2-7, the V gene TRBV28; D is ambiguous. V was pared by 6 bases and J by 1 base, with 16 bases between. The CDR3 loop spans 15 amino acids. Germline-derived CDR1 and CDR2 are MDHEN and SYDVKM. DNA of the CDR3: TGTGCCAGCAGCCAACCGCTAAGGATGTCCTACGAGCAGTACTTC. The encoded protein is CASSQPLRMSYEQYF. The whole variable domain, filled in from reference TRBV28 and TRBJ2-7, reads DVKVTQSSRYLVKRTGEKVFLECVQDMDHENMFWYRQDPGLGLRLIYFSYDVKMKEKGDIPEGYSVSREKKERFSLILESASTNQTSMYLCASSQPLRMSYEQYFGPGTRLTVT.

The chain is built from TRBV5-4 and TRBJ1-2; D uncertain. Germline lookup yields CDR1 SGHNT and CDR2 YYREEE (reference sequence). V was pared by 3 bases and J by 5 bases, with 14 bases between. This CDR3 contains 14 residues. Here the CDR3 DNA reads TGTGCCAGCAGCTCCGAACCGGGCCGGTATGGCTACACCTTC. This codes for CASSSEPGRYGYTF.

This clone was detected only a few times. The chain recombines TRBV10-3 with TRBJ2-7; either TRBD1 or TRBD2 may supply D (6 bases each). CDR3 length: 15 amino acids. Germline V gene lookup returns CDR1 ENHRY and CDR2 SYGVKD. Trimming took 0 bases from V and 6 from J, leaving 15 bases between them. The CDR3 DNA reads TGTGCCATCAGTGAGTCGCAAGGGGGGTTAGGCGAGCAGTACTTC. It yields the protein CAISESQGGLGEQYF.

This chain uses TRBV9 with TRBJ1-2; D possibly corresponds to TRBD1 (6 bases). The V end lost 1 base, the J end lost 8 bases, and 9 bases lay between the germline ends. The CDR3 consists of 12 residues. Looked up from germline, CDR1 is SGDLS and CDR2 is YYNGEE. The CDR3 sequence is CASSVRGEGYTF. The CDR3 DNA is TGTGCCAGCAGCGTAAGGGGGGAAGGCTACACCTTC.

V gene TRBV14 combines with J gene TRBJ1-2; tentative D call: TRBD1 (6 bases). Germline V gene sequence: CDR1 SGHDN, CDR2 FVKESK. V was cut by 3 bases and J by 7 bases, with 9 bases left in between. The CDR3 runs 12 residues. Here the CDR3 DNA reads TGTGCCAGCAGCCATAGAGGGGGTGGCTACACCTTC. Protein product: CASSHRGGGYTF.

This clone was seen just once. The chain employs TRBV4-2 and TRBJ2-3; 7 bases fit TRBD2. This CDR3 has 16 residues. V lost 4 bases and J lost 2; bases outside the gene matches: 9. The germline V gene has CDR1 LGHNA and CDR2 YNFKEQ. CDR3 in amino acids: CASSPLGLVATDTQYF. The CDR3 DNA is TGTGCCAGCAGCCCCCTCGGACTAGTCGCCACAGATACGCAGTATTTT.

In nucleotides, the CDR3 is TGTGCCAGCAGCCTCACGTACAGGGGAACTAATGAAAAACTGTTTTTT. Translating gives CASSLTYRGTNEKLFF. The genes are TRBV2 and TRBJ1-4; TRBD1 matches at 7 bases. With 6 bases clipped from V and 1 base from J, the junction kept 8 bases outside the gene matches. The germline V gene encodes CDR1 SNHLY and CDR2 FYNNEI. This CDR3 comprises 16 residues. The entire variable domain, with the rest obtained from reference TRBV2 and TRBJ1-4, is as follows: EPEVTQTPSHQVTQMGQEVILRCVPISNHLYFYWYRQILGQKVEFLVSFYNNEISEKSEIFDDQFSVERPDGSNFTLKIRSTKLEDSAMYFCASSLTYRGTNEKLFFGSGTQLSVL.

The genes are TRBV10-3 and TRBJ2-5; 7 positions agree with TRBD1. Germline V lookup: CDR1 ENHRY, CDR2 SYGVKD. This CDR3 is 12 amino acids long. Losses at the gene ends were 6 bases for V and 4 bases for J; bases not matched to a gene: 2. The CDR3 DNA sequence: TGTGCCATCAGCTACAGGGGAGAGACCCAGTACTTC. Translation gives CAISYRGETQYF.

This chain uses TRBV28 with TRBJ1-1; maybe TRBD1 (5 bases). CDR3 length: 13 amino acids. Germline CDR1 MDHEN, CDR2 SYDVKM. Trimming removed 7 bases at V and 6 bases at J, with 15 bases between. Written as DNA, the CDR3 is TGTGCCAGCAACGTCGGCAGGGACGCTGAAGCTTTCTTT. Encoded protein: CASNVGRDAEAFF.

The CDR3 loop reads CASSLTGRVSNQPQHF. CDR3 nucleotides: TGTGCCAGCAGCTTAACAGGGAGGGTCAGCAATCAGCCCCAGCATTTT. The rearrangement joins TRBV7-2 to TRBJ1-5, with D perhaps matching TRBD1 (6 bases). Germline V gene sequence: CDR1 SGHTA, CDR2 FQGNSA. Trimming pared 2 bases from V and 1 base from J, leaving 12 bases between. This CDR3 comprises 16 residues.

The chain employs TRBV7-3 and TRBJ2-2; 10 nucleotides line up with TRBD2. With V trimmed by 1 base and J by 4 bases, 12 bases remained unmatched. Germline CDR1 and CDR2: SGHTA and FQGTGA. The CDR3 has 19 amino acids. CDR3 region: CASSLKPPGLAGVTGELFF. In nucleotides, the CDR3 is TGTGCCAGCAGCTTAAAACCCCCGGGGCTAGCGGGAGTCACCGGGGAGCTGTTTTTT.

This sequence joins TRBV10-1 and TRBJ2-6, with a weak D call TRBD2 (6 bases). The germline gives CDR1 WNHNN, CDR2 SYGVQD (reference sequence). The CDR3 runs 15 residues. V was trimmed by 3 bases and J by 4 bases, leaving 10 bases between them. CDR3 bases: TGCGCCAGCAGTGATTCGGGGAGGGGGGCCAACGTCCTGACTTTC. Its translation: CASSDSGRGANVLTF.

V is TRBV2 and J is TRBJ2-1; the D is unclear. Trimming pared 0 bases from V and 12 bases from J, leaving 15 bases between. Looked up from germline, CDR1 is SNHLY and CDR2 is FYNNEI. There are 14 residues in the CDR3. The CDR3 DNA is TGTGCCAGCAGTGAAGCTTTTCCCCTCATGGGGCAGTTCTTC. Translated, it gives CASSEAFPLMGQFF.

This chain uses TRBV2 with TRBJ2-7, with D maybe TRBD1 (6 bases). This CDR3 has 17 amino acids. Per germline, CDR1 SNHLY and CDR2 FYNNEI. V lost 8 bases, J lost 3 bases, and 26 bases lay in between. The chain's CDR3 is CASYGLGALSHFYEQYF. For the CDR3, the DNA is TGTGCCAGCTATGGGTTGGGGGCGCTCTCTCATTTCTACGAGCAGTACTTC.

The V and J genes are TRBV7-2 and TRBJ2-1; unclear D gene. Trimming took 1 base from V and 4 from J, leaving 14 bases between them. Germline values: CDR1 SGHTA, CDR2 FQGNSA. This CDR3 spans 16 amino acids. CDR3 DNA sequence: TGTGCCAGCAGCTTAGAAGTAAGGATCCAGTACAATGAGCAGTTCTTC. It encodes CASSLEVRIQYNEQFF.

This chain links TRBV6-6 with TRBJ1-3; D unclear. CDR1 and CDR2 from the germline V gene are MNHNY and SVGAGI (reference sequence). The CDR3 extends over 13 amino acids. The ends were cut back, 5 bases at V and 0 bases at J, with 5 bases in the middle. CDR3: CASSTDSGNTIYF. CDR3 bases: TGTGCCAGCAGTACAGACTCTGGAAACACCATATATTTT.

The chain has TRBV6-5 and TRBJ2-7; 7 bases map to TRBD2. Germline trimming cut 6 bases from V and 2 bases from J; bases unmatched to any gene: 7. The CDR3 covers 14 residues. The germline V gene has CDR1 MNHEY and CDR2 SVGAGI. The CDR3 is CASSTGGRPYEQYF. CDR3 coding DNA: TGTGCCAGCAGCACGGGGGGACGGCCCTACGAGCAGTACTTC.

This clone was seen a few times. The rearrangement uses TRBV28 and TRBJ2-7, with D perhaps TRBD2 (6 bases). Germline CDR1 reads MDHEN; CDR2 reads SYDVKM. Trimming stripped 6 bases from V and 7 bases from J, with 19 bases between. This CDR3 is built from 14 residues. The CDR3 protein is CASRDGGKAGEQYF. The CDR3 DNA is TGTGCCAGCAGGGATGGGGGTAAGGCGGGGGAGCAGTACTTC.

The J gene is TRBJ1-5, the V gene TRBV10-3; 9 bases agree with TRBD1. The J segment lost 2 bases and the V segment lost 11 bases, leaving 7 bases of the junction unmatched. The CDR3 is 14 amino acids. The V gene's germline CDR1 is ENHRY and CDR2 SYGVKD. The CDR3 here is CAGRTGAGNQPQHF. CDR3 coding DNA: TGTGCCGGGCGGACAGGGGCTGGCAATCAGCCCCAGCATTTT.

CDR3 DNA sequence: TGTGCCAGCTTTACCGGGACCACCGACAATGAGCAGTTCTTC. This gives the protein CASFTGTTDNEQFF. This chain links TRBV6-6 with TRBJ2-1; D is perhaps TRBD1 or TRBD2 (5 bases each). Germline assignment: CDR1 MNHNY and CDR2 SVGAGI (reference sequence). The CDR3 spans 14 residues. V lost 8 bases, J lost 5 bases, and 16 bases lay in between.

This clone was counted a few times. The V gene is TRBV10-2, the J gene TRBJ1-4, with 11 nucleotides matching TRBD1. This CDR3 region has 17 residues. From germline, CDR1 is WSHSY and CDR2 SAAADI. Losses at the gene ends were 0 bases for V and 0 bases for J; bases not matched to a gene: 0. The CDR3 reads CASSESGQGATNEKLFF. CDR3 nucleotides: TGCGCCAGCAGTGAGTCGGGACAGGGGGCAACTAATGAAAAACTGTTTTTT.

The chain recombines TRBV30 with TRBJ1-3, with D hard to call. The germline V gene encodes CDR1 GTSNPN and CDR2 SVGIG (reference sequence). This CDR3 contains 14 residues. V was trimmed by 3 bases and J by 3 bases, leaving 12 bases between them. CDR3 amino acids: CAWRGPLFGNTIYF. The CDR3 region has the DNA TGTGCCTGGAGGGGCCCATTGTTTGGAAACACCATATATTTT. The full variable domain, completed using reference TRBV30 and TRBJ1-3, is SQTIHQWPATLVQPVGSPLSLECTVEGTSNPNLYWYRQAAGRGLQLLFYSVGIGQISSEVPQNLSASRPQDRQFILSSKKLLLSDSGFYLCAWRGPLFGNTIYFGEGSWLTVV.

This chain connects TRBV7-2 to TRBJ2-3; D not certain. This CDR3 is built from 14 residues. The germline CDR1 and CDR2 sequences are SGHTA and FQGNSA. Trimming removed 1 base from V and 0 bases from J, with 5 bases in between. The CDR3 bases are TGTGCCAGCAGCTTAGAACAGAGCACAGATACGCAGTATTTT. Translated: CASSLEQSTDTQYF. The full variable domain, in which reference TRBV7-2 and TRBJ2-3 provide the parts outside the CDR3, is GAGVSQSPSNKVTEKGKDVELRCDPISGHTALYWYRQSLGQGLEFLIYFQGNSAPDKSGLPSDRFSAERTGGSVSTLTIQRTQQEDSAVYLCASSLEQSTDTQYFGPGTRLTVL.

The CDR3 DNA follows: TGTGCCAGCAGTGCAGGAGGGACAGGGGCGAACACCGGGGAGCTGTTTTTT. It yields the protein CASSAGGTGANTGELFF. The chain couples TRBV7-7 to TRBJ2-2, with 10 positions matching TRBD1. This CDR3 contains 17 residues. V was pared by 6 bases and J by 0 bases, with 7 bases of the junction left unmatched. Germline V gene lookup returns CDR1 SSHAT and CDR2 FNYEAQ (reference sequence).

The chain has TRBV7-8 and TRBJ1-1; 7 bases match TRBD1. This CDR3 region has 19 residues. Germline V gene sequence: CDR1 SGHVS, CDR2 FQNEAQ. J lost 0 bases, V lost 2 bases, and 15 bases had no gene match. The CDR3 region is CASSLIPETGVGVNTEAFF. The CDR3 bases are TGTGCCAGCAGCTTAATACCCGAAACAGGGGTGGGGGTGAACACTGAAGCTTTCTTT.